One sample yielded the 9 T cell receptor beta chains listed below, sequenced in a study of response to subunit inactivated influenza vaccine. Each CDR3 protein is one row after TCRdb ran MiXCR on the RT-PCR reads. This table has about 700,000 distinct CDR3 sequences, 15% to 19% appearing once. Sample: PBMCs from blood, taken roughly 12 days after vaccination. The source of these receptors is a man aged 45-65 years who received an inactivated influenza vaccine.

In its sample, this clonotype was seen a few times. For the CDR3, the DNA is TGTGCCAGCAGCTTAGATTTCCGGGCAGATTACTACGAGCAGTACTTC. Translation: CASSLDFRADYYEQYF. The rearrangement joins TRBV11-2 to TRBJ2-7; no clear D gene. Germline lookup yields CDR1 SGHAT and CDR2 FQNNGV. V gave up 0 bases and J gave up 3 bases, with 15 bases separating them. This CDR3 is 16 amino acids long.

This clonotype was seen a few times. The rearrangement links TRBV24-1 to TRBJ2-1, with D perhaps matching TRBD1 or TRBD2 (7 bases each). Trimming took 6 bases from V and 7 from J, leaving 24 bases between them. Per the germline V gene, CDR1 is KGHDR and CDR2 is SFDVKD. CDR3 length: 17 amino acids. The DNA of the CDR3 is TGTGCCACCAGTCCCAGGGGGGGCCTTGGGGGTGGAAATGAGCAGTTCTTC. It specifies CATSPRGGLGGGNEQFF.

This clonotype was found a few times. The rearrangement links TRBV7-8 to TRBJ2-7; TRBD2 is a possible D gene (6 bases). CDR1 is SGHVS, CDR2 FQNEAQ, per germline. V gave up 5 bases and J gave up 5 bases, with 25 bases separating them. There are 17 residues in the CDR3. CDR3 amino acids: CASSTIPGLAPLHEQYF. The CDR3 region has the DNA TGTGCCAGCAGCACTATTCCGGGACTCGCTCCCCTCCACGAGCAGTACTTC.

The CDR3 nucleotides are TGTGCCACCAGCAGAGAGCCAGTCAGCCAAGAGACCCAGTACTTC. Residues: CATSREPVSQETQYF. The V and J genes are TRBV15 and TRBJ2-5; no definite D call. Trimming shortened V by 0 bases and J by 1 base, and 9 bases separated the two germline ends. Looked up from germline, CDR1 is LNHNV and CDR2 is YYDKDF (reference sequence). This CDR3 comprises 15 residues. Based on the CDR3 plus reference TRBV15 and TRBJ2-5, the full variable domain is DAMVIQNPRYQVTQFGKPVTLSCSQTLNHNVMYWYQQKSSQAPKLLFHYYDKDFNNEADTPDNFQSRRPNTSFCFLDIRSPGLGDTAMYLCATSREPVSQETQYFGPGTRLLVL.

V and J are TRBV5-8 and TRBJ2-4; D uncertain. Trimming pared 4 bases from V and 7 bases from J, leaving 12 bases between. The germline V gene has CDR1 SGHTS and CDR2 YDEGEE. The CDR3 spans 13 residues. The CDR3 here is CASSPRLGNIQYF. The CDR3 DNA follows: TGTGCCAGCAGCCCCCGGCTCGGGAACATTCAGTACTTC. Together with reference TRBV5-8 and TRBJ2-4, the CDR3 gives the full variable domain: EAGVTQSPTHLIKTRGQQATLRCSPISGHTSVYWYQQALGLGLQFLLWYDEGEERNRGNFPPRFSGRQFPNYSSELNVNALELEDSALYLCASSPRLGNIQYFGAGTRLSVL.

This chain uses TRBV7-2 with TRBJ2-1; TRBD1 agrees at 9 bases. The junction had 13 bases not matched to a gene; V was cut back by 3 bases and J by 7 bases. The CDR3 length is 17 residues. Germline-derived CDR1 and CDR2 are SGHTA and FQGNSA. The CDR3 is CASSFSPGTGKRNEQFF. In DNA form, the CDR3 reads TGTGCCAGCAGCTTCAGTCCCGGGACAGGGAAAAGAAATGAGCAGTTCTTC.

The chain recombines TRBV9 with TRBJ2-7; TRBD2 is a possible D gene (6 bases). Trimming took 2 bases from V and 0 from J, leaving 15 bases between them. Germline V gives CDR1 SGDLS, CDR2 YYNGEE. The CDR3 totals 16 residues. This chain's CDR3 is CASSVGVGGGSYEQYF. CDR3 bases: TGTGCCAGCAGCGTTGGGGTGGGGGGTGGCTCCTACGAGCAGTACTTC.

This clonotype has a handful of counts. The V and J genes are TRBV5-1 and TRBJ1-1; tentatively, D is TRBD1 (6 bases). V was pared by 4 bases and J by 1 base, with 14 bases between. The CDR3 spans 15 residues. Germline-derived CDR1 and CDR2 are SGHRS and YFSETQ. The CDR3 DNA follows: TGCGCCAGCAGCAACCAAGGGGGGCGGAACACTGAAGCTTTCTTT. As protein: CASSNQGGRNTEAFF. The full variable domain, completed using reference TRBV5-1 and TRBJ1-1, is KAGVTQTPRYLIKTRGQQVTLSCSPISGHRSVSWYQQTPGQGLQFLFEYFSETQRNKGNFPGRFSGRQFSNSRSEMNVSTLELGDSALYLCASSNQGGRNTEAFFGQGTRLTVV.

The chain has TRBV24-1 and TRBJ2-1; no clear D. Trimming stripped 7 bases from V and 0 bases from J, with 9 bases between. In germline, CDR1 is KGHDR, CDR2 SFDVKD. The CDR3 extends over 14 amino acids. The CDR3 DNA reads TGTGCCACCAGCCCGGTTGGCTCCTACAATGAGCAGTTCTTC. As protein: CATSPVGSYNEQFF.